This T cell receptor (beta chain) came from a study of T cell repertoires in cytomegalovirus infection. Study details: Signatures in public TCR beta sequences pointed to both CMV infection and matching HLA type.

Study-wide points: HLA-C-restricted CMV clonotypes gave the most frequent clonotype in two of eight donors.

TCRdb re-called the reads with MiXCR, one entry per CDR3 protein. The sample has roughly 630,000 distinct CDR3 sequences, less than 25% seen once. The CDR3 spans 15 residues. CDR1 and CDR2 from the germline V gene are SNHLY and FYNNEI. J gave up 2 bases and V 6 bases, and 7 bases lay outside the gene matches. This clonotype was found a few times. Antigen specificity is unknown. The sequencing sample was made of CD8+ T cells from PBMCs. The V gene is TRBV2, the J gene TRBJ1-5, with TRBD1 matching over 7 bases. The origin of this receptor is a human donor in good health (CMV status not recorded). Some clones in this sample may be carry-over from other donors' samples. The CDR3 DNA follows: TGTGCCAGCAGACCTTCCACAGGGGGCAATCAGCCCCAGCATTTT. It encodes CASRPSTGGNQPQHF.